This TCR beta chain was sequenced for a study of somatic mutations in cytotoxic T cells in rheumatoid arthritis. Trimming took 3 bases from V and 6 from J, leaving 15 bases between them. Germline V gene lookup returns CDR1 MDHEN and CDR2 SYDVKM. The CDR3 is made up of 15 amino acids. The protocol was immunoSEQ multiplex PCR, while the TCRdb copy is restricted to in-frame clones and leaves out a portion. Of over 15,000 clones listed, approximately 67% were seen once; the top ten hold about 20%. This clone was recorded once. V usage is TRBV28 and J usage is TRBJ1-5; maybe TRBD1 (5 bases). The sample comprised CD8+ T cells sorted from blood. The TCR was taken from an adult with rheumatoid arthritis. CDR3 coding DNA: TGTGCCAGCAGTTTTAGACAGTTTCAAGGTCAGCCCCAGCATTTT. Encoded protein: CASSFRQFQGQPQHF.